The following is a TCR beta chain sequence with its context. Other nucleotide sequences from this sample produce the same CDR3. There are 13 residues in the CDR3. CDR1 is MNHEY and CDR2 is SMNVEV in the germline V gene (reference sequence). V trimming: 6 bases; J trimming: 6 bases; junction bases outside the gene matches: 3. Method: immunoSEQ multiplex PCR; TCRdb's copy keeps in-frame clones and lacks some. The sample yields some 87,000 clones, roughly 97% seen once. These data originate in a study of technical replicates of blood from a few donors. This clonotype was obtained from a human donor in good health. Sequencing was carried out using T cells isolated from PBMCs. The chain links TRBV27 to TRBJ2-1, with 9 nucleotides matching TRBD1. The CDR3 bases are TGTGCCAGCAGCCGGGACAGGGCCAATGAGCAGTTCTTC. Its translation is CASSRDRANEQFF.